The 4 T cell receptor beta chains below were found in one sample sequenced in a study of cytomegalovirus exposure and HLA in healthy donors. The PCR used 60 Vbeta and 13 Jbeta primers. Sequenced by immunoSEQ multiplex PCR; TCRdb stores in-frame clones only, minus some. The table has about 150,000 clones, approximately 84% seen once. Sequenced sample: PBMCs. These receptors were obtained from a girl aged 10 to 17 in good health and CMV-seropositive.

V gene TRBV11-1 combines with J gene TRBJ1-4; possibly TRBD1 for D (5 bases). This CDR3 comprises 15 residues. V lost 5 bases, J lost 5 bases, and 15 bases lay in between. Germline V gene sequence: CDR1 SGHAT, CDR2 FQDESV (reference sequence). Here the CDR3 reads CASSTRDGLNEKLFF. As DNA, the CDR3 is TGTGCCAGCAGCACGCGGGACGGATTAAATGAAAAACTGTTTTTT.

The rearrangement uses TRBV4-1 and TRBJ2-7; 7 bases are a match to TRBD2. V was clipped by 4 bases and J by 6 bases; unmatched bases: 9. CDR1 is MGHRA, CDR2 YSYEKL, per germline. The CDR3 sequence is 14 residues long. CDR3 DNA sequence: TGCGCCAGCAGCCTAAAGCGGGGCATGGGCGAGCAGTACTTC. Amino acid sequence: CASSLKRGMGEQYF.

A remark on this clone: Mismatch with germline at one junction end may stem from a read error. The rearrangement joins TRBV9 to TRBJ1-6; no clear D gene. The CDR3 has 14 residues. CDR1 and CDR2 from the germline V gene are SGDLS and YYNGEE. CDR3 sequence: CASTVDPVNSPLHF. Here the CDR3 DNA reads TGTGCCAGCACCGTAGACCCGGTTAATTCACCCCTCCACTTT.

The genes are TRBV19 and TRBJ1-1, with 8 bases fitting TRBD1. The CDR3 runs to 14 residues. The germline CDR1 and CDR2 sequences are LNHDA and SQIVND (reference sequence). After removal of 2 bases from V and 5 bases from J, the junction contained 4 bases not matched to a gene. This CDR3 reads CASSISGTGTEAFF. The CDR3, as DNA: TGTGCCAGTAGTATAAGTGGGACAGGTACTGAAGCTTTCTTT.